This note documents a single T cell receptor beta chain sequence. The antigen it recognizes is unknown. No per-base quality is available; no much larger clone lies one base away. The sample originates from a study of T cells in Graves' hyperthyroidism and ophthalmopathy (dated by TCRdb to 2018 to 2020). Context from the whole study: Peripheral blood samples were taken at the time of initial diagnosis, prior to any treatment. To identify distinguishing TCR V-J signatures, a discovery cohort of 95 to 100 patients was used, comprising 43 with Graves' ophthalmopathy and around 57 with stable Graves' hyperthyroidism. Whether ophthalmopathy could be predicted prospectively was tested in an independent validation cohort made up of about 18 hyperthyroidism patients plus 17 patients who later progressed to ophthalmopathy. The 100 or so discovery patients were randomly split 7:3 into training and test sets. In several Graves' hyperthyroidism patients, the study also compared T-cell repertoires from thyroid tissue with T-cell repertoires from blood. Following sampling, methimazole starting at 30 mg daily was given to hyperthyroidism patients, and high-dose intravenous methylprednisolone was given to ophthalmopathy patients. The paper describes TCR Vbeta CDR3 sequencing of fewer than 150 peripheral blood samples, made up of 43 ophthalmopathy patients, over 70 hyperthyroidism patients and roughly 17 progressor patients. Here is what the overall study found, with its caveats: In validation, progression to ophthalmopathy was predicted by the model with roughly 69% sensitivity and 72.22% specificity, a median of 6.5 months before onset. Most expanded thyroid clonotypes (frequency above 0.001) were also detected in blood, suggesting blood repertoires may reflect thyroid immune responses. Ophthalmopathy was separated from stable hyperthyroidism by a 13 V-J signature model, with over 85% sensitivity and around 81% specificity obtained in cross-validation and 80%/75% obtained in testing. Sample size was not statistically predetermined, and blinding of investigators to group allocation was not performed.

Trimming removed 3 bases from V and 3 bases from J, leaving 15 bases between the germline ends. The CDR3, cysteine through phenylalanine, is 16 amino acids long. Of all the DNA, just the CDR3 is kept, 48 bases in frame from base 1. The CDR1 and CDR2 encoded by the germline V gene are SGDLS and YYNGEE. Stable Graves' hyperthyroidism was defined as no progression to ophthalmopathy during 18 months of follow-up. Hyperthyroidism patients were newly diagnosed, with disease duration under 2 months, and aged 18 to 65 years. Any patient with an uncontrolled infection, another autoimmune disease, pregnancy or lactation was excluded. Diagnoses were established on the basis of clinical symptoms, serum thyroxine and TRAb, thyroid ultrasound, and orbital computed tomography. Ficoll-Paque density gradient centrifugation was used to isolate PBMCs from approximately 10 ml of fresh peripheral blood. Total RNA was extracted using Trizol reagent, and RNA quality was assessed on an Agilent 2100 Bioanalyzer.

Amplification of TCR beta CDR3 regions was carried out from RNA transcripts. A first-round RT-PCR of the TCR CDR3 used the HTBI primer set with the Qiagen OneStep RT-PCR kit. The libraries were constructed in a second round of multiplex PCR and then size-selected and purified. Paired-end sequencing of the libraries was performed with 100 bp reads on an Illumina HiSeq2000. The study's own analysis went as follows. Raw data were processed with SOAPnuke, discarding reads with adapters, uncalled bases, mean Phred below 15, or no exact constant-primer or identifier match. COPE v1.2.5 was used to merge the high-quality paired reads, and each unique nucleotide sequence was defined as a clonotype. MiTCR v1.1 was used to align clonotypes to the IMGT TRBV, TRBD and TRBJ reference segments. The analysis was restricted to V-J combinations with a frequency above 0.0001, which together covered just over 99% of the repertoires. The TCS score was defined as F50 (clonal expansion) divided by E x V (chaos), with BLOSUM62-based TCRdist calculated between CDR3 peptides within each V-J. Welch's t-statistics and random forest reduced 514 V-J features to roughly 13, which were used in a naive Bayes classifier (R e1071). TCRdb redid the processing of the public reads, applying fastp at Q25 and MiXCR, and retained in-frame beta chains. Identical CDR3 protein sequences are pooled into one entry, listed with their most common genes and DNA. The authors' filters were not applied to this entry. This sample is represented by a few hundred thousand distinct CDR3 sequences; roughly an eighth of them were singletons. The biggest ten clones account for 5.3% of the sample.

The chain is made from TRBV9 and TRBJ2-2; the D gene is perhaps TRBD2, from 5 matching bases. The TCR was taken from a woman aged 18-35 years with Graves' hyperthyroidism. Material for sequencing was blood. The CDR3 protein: CASSDRSLADTGELFF. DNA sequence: TGTGCCAGCAGCGACCGGTCCCTAGCAGACACCGGGGAGCTGTTTTTT. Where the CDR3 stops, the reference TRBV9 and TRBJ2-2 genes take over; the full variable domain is DSGVTQTPKHLITATGQRVTLRCSPRSGDLSVYWYQQSLDQGLQFLIQYYNGEERAKGNILERFSAQQFPDLHSELNLSSLELGDSALYFCASSDRSLADTGELFFGEGSRLTVL.